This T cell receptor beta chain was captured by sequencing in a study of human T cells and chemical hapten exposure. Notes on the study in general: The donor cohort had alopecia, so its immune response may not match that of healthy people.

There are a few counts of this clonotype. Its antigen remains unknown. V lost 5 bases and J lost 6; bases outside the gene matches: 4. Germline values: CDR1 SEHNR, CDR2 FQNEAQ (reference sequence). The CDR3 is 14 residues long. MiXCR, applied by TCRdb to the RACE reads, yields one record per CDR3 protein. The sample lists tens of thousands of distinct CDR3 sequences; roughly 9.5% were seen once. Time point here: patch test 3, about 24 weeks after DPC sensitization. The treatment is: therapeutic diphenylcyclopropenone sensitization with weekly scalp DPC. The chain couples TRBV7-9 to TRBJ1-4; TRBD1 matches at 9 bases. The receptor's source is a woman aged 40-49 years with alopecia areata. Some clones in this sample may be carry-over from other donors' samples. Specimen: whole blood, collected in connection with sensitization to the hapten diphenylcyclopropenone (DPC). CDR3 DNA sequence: TGTGCCAGCAGCAGGGACAGGGCTGATGAAAAACTGTTTTTT. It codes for CASSRDRADEKLFF.